Detailed here is one T cell receptor beta chain. This entry belongs to a study of control samples from healthy donors and cancer patients. Sequencing was performed with immunoSEQ multiplex PCR; in TCRdb, only in-frame clones are kept and a portion is missing. The data hold approximately 86,000 clones, with approximately 86% observed a single time. The sample comprised blood. The TCR was taken from a man aged 25 to 40 in good health.

The CDR3 sequence is CASSLPSGYEQYF. CDR3 coding DNA: TGTGCCAGCAGTCTTCCTAGCGGCTACGAGCAGTACTTC. V gene TRBV28 combines with J gene TRBJ2-7; 7 nucleotides match TRBD2. The length of the CDR3 is 13 residues. Germline V CDR1 and CDR2: MDHEN, SYDVKM. Trimming took 5 bases from V and 3 from J; bases not matched to a gene: 4.